One sample yielded the 29 T cell receptor beta chains listed below, sequenced in a study of spatial heterogeneity in lung cancer. Time point reported: sample taken at primary tumor resection. The input material, whole RNA from tumor, nontumor lung or frozen PBMC, was sequenced unsorted. TCRdb reanalysed the 5' RACE reads using MiXCR and keeps one entry per CDR3 protein. The sample contains 3,500 to 4,500 distinct CDR3 sequences, roughly 50% of which appear only once. Sequencing used PBMCs, obtained at surgery. These receptor sequences come from a female donor with early-stage non-small cell lung cancer.

Turning to this clonotype: Since it is a stray read in a library aimed at alpha chains, this beta chain has a size that is not meaningful. V is TRBV27 and J is TRBJ2-1; perhaps TRBD2 as D (6 bases). The CDR3 runs 16 residues. Per germline, CDR1 MNHEY and CDR2 SMNVEV (reference sequence). The germline V and J ends were trimmed by 5 bases and 2 bases, with 16 bases remaining between them. The CDR3: CASSPQPGLAYNEQFF. The CDR3 DNA reads as TGTGCCAGCAGTCCACAACCGGGACTTGCCTACAATGAGCAGTTCTTC.

As for this clonotype: A library made for alpha chains picked up this beta chain off target, so its size means little. The chain joins TRBV20-1 to TRBJ2-3; perhaps TRBD2 as D (5 bases). V gave up 6 bases and J gave up 2 bases, with 9 bases separating them. CDR1 is DFQATT and CDR2 is SNEGSKA in the germline V gene (reference sequence). The CDR3 extends over 12 amino acids. DNA of the CDR3: TGCAGTGCACCCCGGGACACAGATACGCAGTATTTT. This gives the protein CSAPRDTDTQYF.

This clonotype has more than one count but fewer than ten. The library was prepared for alpha chains; this beta chain is a stray read, so its frequency means little. The rearrangement links TRBV28 to TRBJ2-3; 12 bases agree with TRBD2. The trim removed 6 bases at V and 10 bases at J, leaving 11 bases unmatched. CDR3 size: 15 residues. The germline CDR1 and CDR2 sequences are MDHEN and SYDVKM. This chain's CDR3 is CASSLSGTSGYPQYF. In DNA form, the CDR3 reads TGTGCCAGCAGCCTATCCGGGACTAGCGGGTACCCGCAGTATTTT. The variable domain in full, with the rest retrieved from reference TRBV28 and TRBJ2-3, is DVKVTQSSRYLVKRTGEKVFLECVQDMDHENMFWYRQDPGLGLRLIYFSYDVKMKEKGDIPEGYSVSREKKERFSLILESASTNQTSMYLCASSLSGTSGYPQYFGPGTRLTVL.

There are a few counts of this clonotype. This beta chain represents an off-target read in a library built for alpha chains; its size is of limited meaning. In nucleotides, the CDR3 is TGTGCCACCAGTGATTTGCCTCGAACGAACACCGGGGAGCTGTTTTTT. Protein: CATSDLPRTNTGELFF. The V and J genes are TRBV24-1 and TRBJ2-2, with unresolved D. Germline-derived CDR1 and CDR2 are KGHDR and SFDVKD. The CDR3 consists of 16 residues. V lost 0 bases to trimming and J lost 0 bases, with 7 bases between them.

As for this clonotype: A library made for alpha chains picked up this beta chain off target, so its size means little. The chain employs TRBV10-3 and TRBJ2-2; D is unclear. There are 16 residues in the CDR3. Trimming cost V 4 bases and J 0 bases, with 12 bases left between them. Germline V gives CDR1 ENHRY, CDR2 SYGVKD. CDR3 coding DNA: TGTGCCATCAGTGTGTCGTCGGCGTCGAACACCGGGGAGCTGTTTTTT. It specifies CAISVSSASNTGELFF.

This clonotype was detected only a few times. This beta chain is an unintended read in a library built for alpha chains; its size means little. The genes are TRBV20-1 and TRBJ2-7; 11 bases align to TRBD2. The junction had 6 bases not matched to a gene; V was cut back by 5 bases and J by 3 bases. Germline CDR1 DFQATT, CDR2 SNEGSKA (reference sequence). The CDR3 totals 14 residues. The CDR3 DNA reads as TGCAGTGCTGCGGGGACTAGCGGCTTCTACGAGCAGTACTTC. Translating gives CSAAGTSGFYEQYF.

With respect to this clonotype: Since it is a stray read in a library aimed at alpha chains, this beta chain has a size that is not meaningful. Here the CDR3 reads CSASILAGGGGELFF. In nucleotides, the CDR3 is TGCAGTGCTAGTATATTAGCGGGAGGAGGCGGGGAGCTGTTTTTT. The chain recombines TRBV20-1 with TRBJ2-2, with 10 positions matching TRBD2. After removal of 3 bases from V and 7 bases from J, the junction contained 8 bases not matched to a gene. Per the germline V gene, CDR1 is DFQATT and CDR2 is SNEGSKA (reference sequence). This CDR3 has 15 amino acids.

This clonotype was seen only a few times. This beta chain came through as a stray read in a library set up for alpha chains, and its size says little. V is TRBV3-1 and J is TRBJ2-1, with D uncertain. This CDR3 spans 13 amino acids. Trimming left V 6 bases short and J 6 bases short, with 12 bases between. CDR1 is LGHDT, CDR2 YNNKEL, per germline (reference sequence). CDR3 coding DNA: TGTGCCAGCAGTCTTATGAATGGCAATGAGCAGTTCTTC. Protein sequence: CASSLMNGNEQFF.

A remark on this clonotype: Since it is a stray read in a library aimed at alpha chains, this beta chain has a size that is not meaningful. The chain recombines TRBV5-1 with TRBJ2-5, with TRBD2 matching over 7 bases. V was clipped by 7 bases and J by 5 bases; unmatched bases: 5. The germline CDR1 and CDR2 sequences are SGHRS and YFSETQ. The CDR3 sequence is 12 residues long. The CDR3 is CASGLGLETQYF. The CDR3 DNA reads TGCGCCAGCGGACTAGGGCTTGAGACCCAGTACTTC. Filled out from reference TRBV5-1 and TRBJ2-5, the complete variable domain reads KAGVTQTPRYLIKTRGQQVTLSCSPISGHRSVSWYQQTPGQGLQFLFEYFSETQRNKGNFPGRFSGRQFSNSRSEMNVSTLELGDSALYLCASGLGLETQYFGPGTRLLVL.

This clonotype was seen a few times. This beta chain is a stray sequence in a library constructed for alpha chains; its clone size is not meaningful. The chain is built from TRBV7-2 and TRBJ2-1; TRBD2 agrees at 12 bases. The CDR3 has 19 amino acids. The V gene end was trimmed by 2 bases and the J gene end by 0 bases; junction bases not matched to a gene: 8. The germline gives CDR1 SGHTA, CDR2 FQGNSA. CDR3: CASSLTGLAGVLSYNEQFF. The DNA of the CDR3 is TGTGCCAGCAGCTTAACGGGACTAGCGGGTGTCCTCTCCTACAATGAGCAGTTCTTC.

Comment on this clonotype: This beta chain is off target for a library built for alpha chains, so its abundance means little. V gene TRBV7-9 combines with J gene TRBJ2-1; TRBD2 might be the D (5 bases). CDR1 and CDR2 (germline): SEHNR, FQNEAQ (reference sequence). The V end lost 2 bases, the J end lost 0 bases, and 20 bases lay between the germline ends. The CDR3 has 19 residues. The CDR3 region is CASSLSPSSLQSSYNEQFF. The DNA of the CDR3 is TGTGCCAGCAGCTTAAGCCCTAGCTCCTTGCAGAGCTCCTACAATGAGCAGTTCTTC.

A note on this clonotype: Because this beta chain is a stray read in a library intended to capture alpha chains, its abundance should not be given much weight. This chain joins TRBV20-1 and TRBJ1-1; TRBD1 matches 7 bases. Trimming removed 8 bases from V and 7 bases from J; junction bases left unmatched: 16. Germline V gives CDR1 DFQATT, CDR2 SNEGSKA (reference sequence). CDR3 size: 14 residues. For the CDR3, the DNA is TGCAGTTCGAGTACACCGGGACAGCTATATGAAGCTTTCTTT. Translating it yields CSSSTPGQLYEAFF.

The table lists this clonotype with a few counts. This beta chain turned up in a library designed for alpha chains; as an off-target read, its abundance says little. V usage is TRBV18 and J usage is TRBJ2-3, with a possible D match to TRBD2 (5 bases). The CDR3 is 12 amino acids. CDR1 KGHSH and CDR2 LQKENI come from the germline V gene. The V end was cut by 6 bases, the J end by 4 bases, with 8 bases between. The CDR3 DNA sequence: TGTGCCAGCTCGCGCGGGCCAGATACGCAGTATTTT. Translated, it gives CASSRGPDTQYF.

This clonotype occurred a few times. This beta chain is an unintended read in a library built for alpha chains; its size means little. The chain links TRBV11-3 to TRBJ2-3, with TRBD1 matching 8 bases. Germline V gives CDR1 SGHNT, CDR2 YENEEA. The CDR3 length is 14 residues. V dropped 5 bases and J dropped 2; count of bases not matched to a gene: 3. CDR3 coding DNA: TGTGCCAGCAGCCAGGGGGCGGACACAGATACGCAGTATTTT. Residues: CASSQGADTDTQYF.

This clonotype was observed a handful of times. The size of this beta chain means little, since it is a stray read in a library made for alpha chains. The chain carries TRBV4-3 and TRBJ2-3, with TRBD1 matching over 7 bases. Germline loops: CDR1 LGHNA, CDR2 YSLEER. The ends lost 0 bases at V and 4 bases at J; junction bases unmatched: 4. The CDR3 extends over 15 amino acids. CDR3 in DNA: TGCGCCAGCAGCCAAGATTCCGGGACAGCAGATACGCAGTATTTT. This sequence encodes CASSQDSGTADTQYF.

Worth noting for this clonotype: For a library built for alpha chains, this beta chain is a stray read; little rests on its size. The gene calls are TRBV4-1 and TRBJ2-4; D perhaps matches TRBD1 (5 bases). This CDR3 has 17 amino acids. CDR1 and CDR2 from the germline V gene are MGHRA and YSYEKL. V was cut by 0 bases and J by 0 bases, with 12 bases left in between. The CDR3 DNA reads TGCGCCAGCAGCCAAGATCTCCAGGGAAGAGCCAAAAACATTCAGTACTTC. This gives the protein CASSQDLQGRAKNIQYF.

As regards this clonotype: This beta chain is an unintended read in a library built for alpha chains; its size means little. The rearrangement joins TRBV6-2 or TRBV6-3 to TRBJ2-1, with TRBD1 matching over 9 bases. The CDR3 loop spans 12 amino acids. From germline, CDR1 is MNHEY and CDR2 SVGEGT. Germline trimming cut 5 bases from V and 12 bases from J; bases unmatched to any gene: 5. DNA for the CDR3: TGTGCCAGCAGTCAACCGGACAGGGGGCAGTTCTTC. Its protein is CASSQPDRGQFF.

Points on this clonotype: This beta chain is a stray read from a library made for alpha chains; its abundance is not meaningful. The V and J genes are TRBV10-3 and TRBJ2-3, with 7 bases fitting TRBD2. This CDR3 has 14 residues. The V gene's germline CDR1 is ENHRY and CDR2 SYGVKD. Trimming cost V 5 bases and J 5 bases; bases outside gene matches: 7. CDR3 loop: CAISPSGIVDTQYF. In DNA, the CDR3 is TGTGCCATCAGTCCAAGCGGGATCGTAGATACGCAGTATTTT.

As for this clonotype: As an off-target read in a library built for alpha chains, this beta chain has a frequency of little significance. The chain uses TRBV18 and TRBJ2-7, with 8 bases fitting TRBD1. Germline loops: CDR1 KGHSH, CDR2 LQKENI. This CDR3 is built from 13 residues. V was clipped by 6 bases and J by 3 bases; unmatched bases: 4. CDR3 nucleotides: TGTGCCAGCTCGCCTGGGACAGGCTACGAGCAGTACTTC. Translated: CASSPGTGYEQYF.

In regard to this clonotype: The library was designed around alpha chains, so this beta chain is a stray read whose abundance carries little weight. The J gene is TRBJ2-2, the V gene TRBV5-3; 9 nucleotides line up with TRBD1. TRBV5-3 is placed among ORFs of uncertain function. This CDR3 is 16 amino acids long. V trimming: 10 bases; J trimming: 3 bases; junction bases outside the gene matches: 13. The CDR3 bases are TGTGCCCCGCGTTTCGGGACAGGGACTTACACCGGGGAGCTGTTTTTT. Protein: CAPRFGTGTYTGELFF.

A note on this clonotype: A library made for alpha chains picked up this beta chain off target, so its size means little. CDR3 nucleotides: TGTGCCAGCGGGGTAGCGGGGGCCACAGATACGCAGTATTTT. Amino acid sequence: CASGVAGATDTQYF. The V and J genes are TRBV7-2 and TRBJ2-3, with 9 bases lining up with TRBD2. Germline V lookup: CDR1 SGHTA, CDR2 FQGNSA. V dropped 8 bases and J dropped 2; count of bases not matched to a gene: 5. The CDR3 runs 14 residues.

In this sample, this clonotype turned up a few times. This beta chain is a stray read from a library made for alpha chains; its abundance is not meaningful. This chain connects TRBV28 to TRBJ2-7, with D possibly called TRBD1 or TRBD2 (5 bases each). V lost 8 bases and J lost 3, with 14 bases in between. There are 13 residues in the CDR3. Germline values: CDR1 MDHEN, CDR2 SYDVKM. This CDR3 is CASLGVEGYEQYF. The CDR3 DNA reads as TGTGCCAGCCTGGGGGTTGAGGGCTACGAGCAGTACTTC.

In this sample, this clonotype turned up a few times. This beta chain turned up in a library designed for alpha chains; as an off-target read, its abundance says little. The chain is built from TRBV7-3 and TRBJ2-2; the D call may be TRBD1 or TRBD2 (6 bases each). CDR3 length: 17 amino acids. Germline V lookup: CDR1 SGHTA, CDR2 FQGTGA. V lost 5 bases to trimming and J lost 3 bases, with 19 bases between them. CDR3 in amino acids: CASSPDIGGLHTGELFF. The CDR3 nucleotides are TGTGCCAGCAGCCCCGACATTGGGGGGCTACACACCGGGGAGCTGTTTTTT.

The count of this clonotype is one. A library prepared for alpha chains yielded this beta chain as an off-target read; its size is of little meaning. The genes are TRBV20-1 and TRBJ2-6, with D unresolved. Germline V gives CDR1 DFQATT, CDR2 SNEGSKA (reference sequence). V lost 8 bases and J 0 bases, leaving 5 bases between the germline ends. The CDR3 runs 12 residues. CDR3 in DNA: TGCAGTCCCCTCTCTGGGGCCAACGTCCTGACTTTC. Translation: CSPLSGANVLTF.

Details on this clonotype: The library was built for alpha chains, so this beta chain is an off-target read and its size means little. The V call is TRBV12-3 or TRBV12-4, the J call TRBJ2-5; the match to TRBD1 covers 7 bases. V lost 5 bases, J lost 1 base, and 7 bases stayed unmatched. This CDR3 has 15 amino acids. CDR3 loop: CASSPTGTAQETQYF. In DNA form, the CDR3 reads TGTGCCAGCAGTCCTACCGGGACAGCCCAAGAGACCCAGTACTTC.

This clonotype was picked up a small number of times. The library was built for alpha chains, so this beta chain is an off-target read and its size means little. The chain links TRBV24-1 to TRBJ2-5, with 11 bases identical to TRBD2. V lost 4 bases, J lost 1 base, and 4 bases stayed unmatched. From germline, CDR1 is KGHDR and CDR2 SFDVKD. The CDR3 contains 16 residues. Here the CDR3 reads CATSDPGTSGQETQYF. The DNA for the CDR3 is TGTGCCACCAGTGACCCCGGGACTAGCGGCCAAGAGACCCAGTACTTC.

About this clonotype: The size of this beta chain means little, since it is a stray read in a library made for alpha chains. DNA of the CDR3: TGTGCCAGCAGTGATTTGGGTCAGCCCCAGCATTTT. Its protein product is CASSDLGQPQHF. The J gene is TRBJ1-5, the V gene TRBV25-1, with unresolved D. Germline V CDR1 and CDR2: MGHDK, SYGVNS. The CDR3 is made up of 12 amino acids. The V and J ends lost 3 bases and 6 bases respectively, with 6 bases between them. Together with reference TRBV25-1 and TRBJ1-5, the CDR3 gives the full variable domain: EADIYQTPRYLVIGTGKKITLECSQTMGHDKMYWYQQDPGMELHLIHYSYGVNSTEKGDLSSESTVSRIRTEHFPLTLESARPSHTSQYLCASSDLGQPQHFGDGTRLSIL.

On this clonotype: This beta chain appears as a stray read in a library generated for alpha chains; its size is not informative. The rearrangement links TRBV5-6 to TRBJ2-1; 13 nucleotides agree with TRBD2. The CDR3 consists of 15 residues. J lost 4 bases, V lost 4 bases, and 2 bases had no gene match. CDR1 SGHDT and CDR2 YYEEEE come from the germline V gene. The CDR3 protein is CASSTGLAGYNEQFF. The CDR3 DNA sequence: TGTGCCAGCAGCACGGGACTAGCGGGATACAATGAGCAGTTCTTC.

This clonotype was counted between two and nine times. This beta chain came through as a stray read in a library set up for alpha chains, and its size says little. The J gene is TRBJ2-2, the V gene TRBV19; D gene uncertain. Per germline, CDR1 LNHDA and CDR2 SQIVND (reference sequence). The CDR3 loop spans 13 amino acids. Trimming stripped 9 bases from V and 6 bases from J, with 14 bases between. This CDR3 is CASTIIPAGELFF. CDR3 nucleotides: TGTGCCAGCACTATTATCCCAGCCGGGGAGCTGTTTTTT.